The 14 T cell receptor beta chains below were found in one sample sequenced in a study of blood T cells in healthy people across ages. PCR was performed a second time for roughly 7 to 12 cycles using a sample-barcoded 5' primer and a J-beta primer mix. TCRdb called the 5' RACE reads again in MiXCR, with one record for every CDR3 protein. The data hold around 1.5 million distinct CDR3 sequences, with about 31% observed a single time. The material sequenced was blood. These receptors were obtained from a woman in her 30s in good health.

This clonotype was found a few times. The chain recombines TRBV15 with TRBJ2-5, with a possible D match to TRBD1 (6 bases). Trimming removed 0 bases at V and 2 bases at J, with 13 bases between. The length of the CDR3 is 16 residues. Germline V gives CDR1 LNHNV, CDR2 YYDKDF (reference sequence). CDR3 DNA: TGTGCCACCAGCAGAGATGGGGGACACCCTCAAGAGACCCAGTACTTC. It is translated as CATSRDGGHPQETQYF.

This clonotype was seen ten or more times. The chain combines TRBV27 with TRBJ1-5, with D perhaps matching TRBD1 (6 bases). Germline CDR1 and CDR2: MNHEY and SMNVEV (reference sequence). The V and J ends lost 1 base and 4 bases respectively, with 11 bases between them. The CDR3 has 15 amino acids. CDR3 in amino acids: CASSLFYQGNQPQHF. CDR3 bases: TGTGCCAGCAGTTTATTTTATCAGGGGAATCAGCCCCAGCATTTT.

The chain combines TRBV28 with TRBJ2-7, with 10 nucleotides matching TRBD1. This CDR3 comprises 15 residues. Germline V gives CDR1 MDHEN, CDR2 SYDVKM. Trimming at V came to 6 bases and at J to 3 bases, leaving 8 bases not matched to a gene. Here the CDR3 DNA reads TGTGCCAGCAGGCGACAGGGGGCAATTTTCTACGAGCAGTACTTC. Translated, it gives CASRRQGAIFYEQYF.

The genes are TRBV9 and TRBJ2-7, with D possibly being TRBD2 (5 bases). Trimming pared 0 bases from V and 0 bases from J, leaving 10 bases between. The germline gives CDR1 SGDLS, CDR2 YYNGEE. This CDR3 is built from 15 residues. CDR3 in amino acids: CASSVGDSVSYEQYF. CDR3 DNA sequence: TGTGCCAGCAGCGTAGGAGATAGCGTCTCCTACGAGCAGTACTTC.

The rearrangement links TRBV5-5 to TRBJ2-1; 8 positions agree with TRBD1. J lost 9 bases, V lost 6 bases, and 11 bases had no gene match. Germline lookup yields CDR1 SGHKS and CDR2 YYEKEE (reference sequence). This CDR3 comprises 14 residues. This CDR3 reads CASTMQGASSEQFF. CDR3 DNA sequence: TGTGCCAGCACCATGCAGGGGGCATCAAGTGAGCAGTTCTTC.

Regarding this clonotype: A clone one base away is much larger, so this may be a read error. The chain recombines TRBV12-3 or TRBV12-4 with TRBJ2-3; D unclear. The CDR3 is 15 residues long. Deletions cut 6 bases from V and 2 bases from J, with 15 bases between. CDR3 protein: CASSTARRNTDTQYF. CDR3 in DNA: TGTGCCAGCAGCACGGCGAGACGGAACACAGATACGCAGTATTTT.

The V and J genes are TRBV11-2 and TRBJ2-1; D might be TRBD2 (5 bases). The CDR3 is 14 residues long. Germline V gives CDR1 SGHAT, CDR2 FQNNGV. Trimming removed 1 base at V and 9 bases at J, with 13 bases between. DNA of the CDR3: TGTGCCAGCAGCTTAGTAACGAGCGGTTTTGAGCAGTTCTTC. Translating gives CASSLVTSGFEQFF.

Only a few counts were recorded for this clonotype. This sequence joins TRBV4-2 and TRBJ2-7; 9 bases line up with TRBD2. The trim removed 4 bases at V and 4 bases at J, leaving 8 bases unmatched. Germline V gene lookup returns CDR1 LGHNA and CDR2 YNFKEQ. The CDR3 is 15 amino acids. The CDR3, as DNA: TGTGCCAGCAGCCCACGGAGCGGGGGGATTTACGAGCAGTACTTC. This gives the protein CASSPRSGGIYEQYF.

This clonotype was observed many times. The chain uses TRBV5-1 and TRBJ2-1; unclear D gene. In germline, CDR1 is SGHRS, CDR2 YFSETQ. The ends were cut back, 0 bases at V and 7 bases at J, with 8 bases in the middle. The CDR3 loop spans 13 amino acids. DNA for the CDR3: TGCGCCAGCAGCTTGGTTCAGGAAAATGAGCAGTTCTTC. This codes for CASSLVQENEQFF.

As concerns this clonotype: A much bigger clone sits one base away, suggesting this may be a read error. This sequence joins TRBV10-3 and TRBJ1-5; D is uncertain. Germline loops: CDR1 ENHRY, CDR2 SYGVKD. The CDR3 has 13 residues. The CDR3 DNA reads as TGTGCCACCAGTGAGTCCGGCAATCAGCCCCAGCATTTT. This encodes CATSESGNQPQHF.

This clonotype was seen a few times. This CDR3 is CASRLGQGSNQPQHF. CDR3 nucleotide sequence: TGTGCCAGCAGATTGGGACAGGGTAGCAATCAGCCCCAGCATTTT. The gene calls are TRBV6-6 and TRBJ1-5; TRBD1 matches 9 bases. This CDR3 is 15 amino acids long. Germline trimming cut 6 bases from V and 0 bases from J; bases unmatched to any gene: 3. Germline-derived CDR1 and CDR2 are MNHNY and SVGAGI (reference sequence).

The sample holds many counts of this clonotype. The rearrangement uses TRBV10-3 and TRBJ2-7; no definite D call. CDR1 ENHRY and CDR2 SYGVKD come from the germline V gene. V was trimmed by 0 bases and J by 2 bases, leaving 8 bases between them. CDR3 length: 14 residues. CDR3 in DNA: TGTGCCATCAGTGAGTCTGTAGAACCCTACGAGCAGTACTTC. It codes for CAISESVEPYEQYF.

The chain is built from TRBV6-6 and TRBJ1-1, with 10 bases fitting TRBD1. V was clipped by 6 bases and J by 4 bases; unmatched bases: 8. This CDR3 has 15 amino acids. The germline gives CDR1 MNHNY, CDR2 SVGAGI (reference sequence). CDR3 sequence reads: CASSGRQGASTEAFF. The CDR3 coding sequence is TGTGCCAGCAGCGGGAGACAGGGGGCGAGCACTGAAGCTTTCTTT.

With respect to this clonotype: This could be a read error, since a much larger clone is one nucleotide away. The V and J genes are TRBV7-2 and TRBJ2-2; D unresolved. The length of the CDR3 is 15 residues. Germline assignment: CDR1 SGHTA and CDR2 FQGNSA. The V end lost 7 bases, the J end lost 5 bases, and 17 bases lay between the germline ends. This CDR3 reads CASNFETDGTGELFF. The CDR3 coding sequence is TGTGCCAGCAACTTCGAGACGGATGGTACCGGGGAGCTGTTTTTT.